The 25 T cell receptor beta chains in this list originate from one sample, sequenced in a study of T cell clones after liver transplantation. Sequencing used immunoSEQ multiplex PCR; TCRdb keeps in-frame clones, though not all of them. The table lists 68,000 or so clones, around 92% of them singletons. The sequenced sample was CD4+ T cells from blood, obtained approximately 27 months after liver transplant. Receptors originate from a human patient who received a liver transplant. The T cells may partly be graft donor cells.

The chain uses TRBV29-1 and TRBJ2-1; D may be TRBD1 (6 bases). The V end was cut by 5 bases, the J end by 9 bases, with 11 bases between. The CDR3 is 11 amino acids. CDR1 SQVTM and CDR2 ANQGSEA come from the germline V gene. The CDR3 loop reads CSVSGVGEQFF. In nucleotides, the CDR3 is TGCAGCGTTTCAGGGGTTGGTGAGCAGTTCTTC.

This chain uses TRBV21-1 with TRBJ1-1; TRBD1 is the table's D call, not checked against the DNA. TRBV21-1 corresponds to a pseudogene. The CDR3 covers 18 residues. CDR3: CASSKVLGPDRGNTEAFF. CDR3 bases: TGTGCCAGCAGCAAAGTGTTAGGACCGGACAGGGGGAACACTGAAGCTTTCTTT.

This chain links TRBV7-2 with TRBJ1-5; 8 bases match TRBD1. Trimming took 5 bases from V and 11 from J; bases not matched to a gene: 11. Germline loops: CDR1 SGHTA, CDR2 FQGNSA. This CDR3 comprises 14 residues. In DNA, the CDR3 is TGTGCCAGCAGCCCGGGGACAGGCCAAGGGACCCAGCATTTT. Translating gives CASSPGTGQGTQHF. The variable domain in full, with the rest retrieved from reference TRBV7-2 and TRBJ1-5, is GAGVSQSPSNKVTEKGKDVELRCDPISGHTALYWYRQSLGQGLEFLIYFQGNSAPDKSGLPSDRFSAERTGGSVSTLTIQRTQQEDSAVYLCASSPGTGQGTQHFGDGTRLSIL.

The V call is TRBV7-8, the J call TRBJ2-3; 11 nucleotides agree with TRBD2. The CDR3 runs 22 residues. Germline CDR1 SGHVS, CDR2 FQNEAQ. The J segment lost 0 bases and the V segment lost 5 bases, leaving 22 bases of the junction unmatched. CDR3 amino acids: CASSPGRWTSGLETSSTDTQYF. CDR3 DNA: TGTGCCAGCAGCCCGGGACGGTGGACTAGCGGGTTAGAGACATCTAGCACAGATACGCAGTATTTT.

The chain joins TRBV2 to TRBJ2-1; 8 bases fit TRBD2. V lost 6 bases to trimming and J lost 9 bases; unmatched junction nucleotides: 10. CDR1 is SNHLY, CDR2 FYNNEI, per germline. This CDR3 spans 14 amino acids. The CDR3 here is CASRPGLVAGEQFF. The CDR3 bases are TGTGCCAGCAGGCCGGGACTAGTAGCAGGTGAGCAGTTCTTC.

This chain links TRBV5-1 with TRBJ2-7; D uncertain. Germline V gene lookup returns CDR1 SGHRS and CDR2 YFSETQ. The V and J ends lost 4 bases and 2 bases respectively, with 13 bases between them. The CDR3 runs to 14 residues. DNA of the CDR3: TGCGCCAGCAGCCCCGACTCCTCCGCCTACGAGCAGTACTTC. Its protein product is CASSPDSSAYEQYF.

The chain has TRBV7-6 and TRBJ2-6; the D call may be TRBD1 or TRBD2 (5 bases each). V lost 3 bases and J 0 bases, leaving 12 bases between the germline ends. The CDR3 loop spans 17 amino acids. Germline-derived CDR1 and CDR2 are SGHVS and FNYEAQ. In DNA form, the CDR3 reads TGTGCCAGCAGCTTGGGACGGTCAAGCTCTGGGGCCAACGTCCTGACTTTC. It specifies CASSLGRSSSGANVLTF.

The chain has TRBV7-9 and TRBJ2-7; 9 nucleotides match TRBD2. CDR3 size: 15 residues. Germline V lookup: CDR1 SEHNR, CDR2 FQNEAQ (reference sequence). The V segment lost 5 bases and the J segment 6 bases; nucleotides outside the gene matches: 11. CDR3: CASSDPGLAPLEQYF. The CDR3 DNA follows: TGTGCCAGCAGCGACCCGGGACTAGCTCCCCTCGAGCAGTACTTC.

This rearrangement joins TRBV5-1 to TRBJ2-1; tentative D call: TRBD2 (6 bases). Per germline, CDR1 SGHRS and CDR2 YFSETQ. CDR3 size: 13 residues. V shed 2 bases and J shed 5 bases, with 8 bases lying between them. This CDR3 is CASSLRGDNEQFF. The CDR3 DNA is TGCGCCAGCAGCTTACGCGGGGACAATGAGCAGTTCTTC.

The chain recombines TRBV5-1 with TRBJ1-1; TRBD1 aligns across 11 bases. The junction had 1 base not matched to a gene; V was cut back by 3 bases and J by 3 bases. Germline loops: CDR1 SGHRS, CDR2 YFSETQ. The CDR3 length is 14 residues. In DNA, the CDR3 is TGCGCCAGCAGCTGGGACAGGGGGGACACTGAAGCTTTCTTT. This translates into CASSWDRGDTEAFF. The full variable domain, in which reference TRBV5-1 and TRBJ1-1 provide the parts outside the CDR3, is KAGVTQTPRYLIKTRGQQVTLSCSPISGHRSVSWYQQTPGQGLQFLFEYFSETQRNKGNFPGRFSGRQFSNSRSEMNVSTLELGDSALYLCASSWDRGDTEAFFGQGTRLTVV.

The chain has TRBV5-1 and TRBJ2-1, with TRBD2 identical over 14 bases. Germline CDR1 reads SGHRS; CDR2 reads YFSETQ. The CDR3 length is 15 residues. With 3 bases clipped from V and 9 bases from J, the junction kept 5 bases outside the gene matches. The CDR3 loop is CASSSGLAGVAEQFF. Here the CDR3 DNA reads TGCGCCAGCAGCTCGGGACTAGCGGGAGTTGCTGAGCAGTTCTTC.

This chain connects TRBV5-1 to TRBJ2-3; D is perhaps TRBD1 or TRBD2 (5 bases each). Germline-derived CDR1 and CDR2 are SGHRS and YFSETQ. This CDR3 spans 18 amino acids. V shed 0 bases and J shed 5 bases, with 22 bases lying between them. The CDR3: CASSLGFRDPNWGDTQYF. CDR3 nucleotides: TGCGCCAGCAGCTTGGGGTTCCGGGACCCCAATTGGGGAGATACGCAGTATTTT.

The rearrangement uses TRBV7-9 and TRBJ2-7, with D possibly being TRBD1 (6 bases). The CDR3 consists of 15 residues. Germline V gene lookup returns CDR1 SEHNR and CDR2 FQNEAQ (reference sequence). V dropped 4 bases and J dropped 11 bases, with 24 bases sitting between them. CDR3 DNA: TGTGCCAGCAGCTCCACCCGGGACAACAAAAATTACGAGTACTTC. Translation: CASSSTRDNKNYEYF.

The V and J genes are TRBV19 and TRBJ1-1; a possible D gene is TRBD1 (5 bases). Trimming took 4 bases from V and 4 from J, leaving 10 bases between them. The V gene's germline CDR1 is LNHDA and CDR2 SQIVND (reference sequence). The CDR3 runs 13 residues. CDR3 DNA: TGTGCCAGTAGTAAATCGGGGCCCACTGAAGCTTTCTTT. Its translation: CASSKSGPTEAFF.

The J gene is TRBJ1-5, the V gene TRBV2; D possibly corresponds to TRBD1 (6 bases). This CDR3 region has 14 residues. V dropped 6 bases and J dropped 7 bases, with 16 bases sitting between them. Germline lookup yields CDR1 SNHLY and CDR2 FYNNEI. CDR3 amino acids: CASRENREAQPQHF. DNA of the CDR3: TGTGCCAGCAGGGAGAACAGGGAGGCCCAGCCCCAGCATTTT.

In DNA form, the CDR3 reads TGCGCCAGCAGCCTAACCGGGACAGGGATGGATACGCAGTATTTT. Translating it yields CASSLTGTGMDTQYF. The rearrangement uses TRBV5-1 and TRBJ2-3, with 9 bases aligning to TRBD1. From germline, CDR1 is SGHRS and CDR2 YFSETQ. V trimming: 4 bases; J trimming: 6 bases; junction bases outside the gene matches: 9. The CDR3 has 15 residues.

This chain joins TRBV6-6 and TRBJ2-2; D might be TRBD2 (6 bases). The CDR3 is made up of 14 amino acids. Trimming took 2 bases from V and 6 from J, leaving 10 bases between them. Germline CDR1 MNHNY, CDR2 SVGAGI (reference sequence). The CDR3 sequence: CASSYTRLAGELFF. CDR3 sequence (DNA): TGTGCCAGCAGTTACACCCGACTAGCCGGGGAGCTGTTTTTT.

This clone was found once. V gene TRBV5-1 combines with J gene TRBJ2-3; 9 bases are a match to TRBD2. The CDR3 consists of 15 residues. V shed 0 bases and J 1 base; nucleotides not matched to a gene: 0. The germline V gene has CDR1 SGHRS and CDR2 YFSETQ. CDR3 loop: CASSLGTSGTDTQYF. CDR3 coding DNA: TGCGCCAGCAGCTTGGGGACTAGCGGCACAGATACGCAGTATTTT.

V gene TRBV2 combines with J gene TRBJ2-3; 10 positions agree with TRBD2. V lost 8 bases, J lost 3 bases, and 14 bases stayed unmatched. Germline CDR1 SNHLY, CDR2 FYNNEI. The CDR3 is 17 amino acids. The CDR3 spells CASLVSGRADFTDTQYF. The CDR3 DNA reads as TGTGCCAGCCTCGTAAGCGGGAGGGCCGATTTTACAGATACGCAGTATTTT. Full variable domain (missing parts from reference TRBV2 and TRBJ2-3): EPEVTQTPSHQVTQMGQEVILRCVPISNHLYFYWYRQILGQKVEFLVSFYNNEISEKSEIFDDQFSVERPDGSNFTLKIRSTKLEDSAMYFCASLVSGRADFTDTQYFGPGTRLTVL.

CDR3 nucleotide sequence: TGCGCCAGCAAATCAGGTACCTCCTACGAGCAGTACTTC. This sequence encodes CASKSGTSYEQYF. V is TRBV5-1 and J is TRBJ2-7, with no clear D. CDR1 and CDR2 from the germline V gene are SGHRS and YFSETQ. V was pared by 6 bases and J by 0 bases, with 10 bases between. This CDR3 is 13 amino acids long. Filled out from reference TRBV5-1 and TRBJ2-7, the complete variable domain reads KAGVTQTPRYLIKTRGQQVTLSCSPISGHRSVSWYQQTPGQGLQFLFEYFSETQRNKGNFPGRFSGRQFSNSRSEMNVSTLELGDSALYLCASKSGTSYEQYFGPGTRLTVT.

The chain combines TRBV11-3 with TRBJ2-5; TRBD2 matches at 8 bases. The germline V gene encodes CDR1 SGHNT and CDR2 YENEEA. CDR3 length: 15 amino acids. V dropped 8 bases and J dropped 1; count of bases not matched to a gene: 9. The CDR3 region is CASGGGKGVQETQYF. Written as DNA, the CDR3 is TGTGCCAGCGGCGGGGGGAAGGGGGTCCAAGAGACCCAGTACTTC.

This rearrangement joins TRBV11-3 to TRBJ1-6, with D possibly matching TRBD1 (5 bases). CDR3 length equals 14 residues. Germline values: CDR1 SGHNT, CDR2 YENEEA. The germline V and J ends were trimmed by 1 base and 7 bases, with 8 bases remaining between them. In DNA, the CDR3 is TGTGCCAGCAGCTTAGTGGACAACAATTCACCCCTCCACTTT. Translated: CASSLVDNNSPLHF. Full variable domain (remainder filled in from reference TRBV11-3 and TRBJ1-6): EAGVVQSPRYKIIEKKQPVAFWCNPISGHNTLYWYLQNLGQGPELLIRYENEEAVDDSQLPKDRFSAERLKGVDSTLKIQPAELGDSAVYLCASSLVDNNSPLHFGNGTRLTVT.

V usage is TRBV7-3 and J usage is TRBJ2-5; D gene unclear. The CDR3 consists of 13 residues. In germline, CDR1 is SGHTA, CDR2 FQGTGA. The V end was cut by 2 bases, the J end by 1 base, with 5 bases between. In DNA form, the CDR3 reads TGTGCCAGCAGCTTACGACTCCAAGAGACCCAGTACTTC. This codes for CASSLRLQETQYF.

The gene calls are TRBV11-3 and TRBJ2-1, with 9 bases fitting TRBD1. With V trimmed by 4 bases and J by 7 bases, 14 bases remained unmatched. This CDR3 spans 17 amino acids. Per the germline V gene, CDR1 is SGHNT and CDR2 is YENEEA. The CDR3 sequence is CASSSRKWDREGNEQFF. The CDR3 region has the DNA TGTGCCAGCAGCTCCCGGAAGTGGGACAGGGAGGGGAATGAGCAGTTCTTC.

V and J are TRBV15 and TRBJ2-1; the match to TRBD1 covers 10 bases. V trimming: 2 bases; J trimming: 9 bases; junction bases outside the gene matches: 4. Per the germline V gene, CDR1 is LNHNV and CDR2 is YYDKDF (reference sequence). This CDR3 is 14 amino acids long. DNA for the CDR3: TGTGCCACCAGCAGACCGGGACAGGGGACTGAGCAGTTCTTC. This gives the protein CATSRPGQGTEQFF.